One T cell receptor (beta chain) is described in this entry. The germline V gene encodes CDR1 MNHNS and CDR2 SASEGT. Between the trimmed V and J ends, which lost 8 bases and 0 bases, there was a span of 7 bases. The CDR3 covers 12 residues. Here immunoSEQ multiplex PCR was the method, and the copy in TCRdb shows in-frame clones only, minus some. The sample has around 2.1 million clones, more than 90% seen once; the top ten hold around 0.13%. Nashville, Tennessee was home to all donors, who were Caucasian adults. These data originate in a study of shared clonotypes between healthy human individuals. J is TRBJ1-1 and V is TRBV6-1; unclear D gene. Sequencing was carried out using naive CD4+ T cells sorted from blood. Subset denoted: CD45RA+ positively selected. The TCR comes from a man younger than 35 in good health. CDR3 region: CASFRMNTEAFF. As DNA, the CDR3 is TGTGCCAGCTTTAGGATGAACACTGAAGCTTTCTTT.